The text below deals with one TCR beta chain. TCRdb's table, derived via immunoSEQ multiplex PCR, lists solely in-frame clones and lacks some. This sample has about 6,300 clones; 88% occur once, and the top ten carry 5%. The data originate from a study of blood T cell dynamics during melanoma immunotherapy. Study background: Standard first-line treatment here was pembrolizumab or nivolumab plus ipilimumab in metastatic melanoma.

The V gene lost 5 bases and the J gene lost 5 bases, with 20 bases spanning the gap. The CDR3 runs 15 residues. CDR1 and CDR2 from the germline V gene are SGHRS and YFSETQ. The time point is: week 3, after first cycle of checkpoint inhibitor. Blood was drawn before treatment and at week 3 after checkpoint blockade. Apart from a couple of fast progressors, RECIST 1.1 response was judged 12 weeks post-infusion. The sample in question was blood, obtained from a patient treated with checkpoint blockade. The receptor was derived from a human donor with melanoma. This chain joins TRBV5-1 and TRBJ2-7; the D call may be TRBD1 or TRBD2 (5 bases each). This CDR3 reads CASRPPGTYTHEQYF. CDR3 DNA: TGCGCCAGCAGGCCGCCGGGGACCTATACCCACGAGCAGTACTTC.